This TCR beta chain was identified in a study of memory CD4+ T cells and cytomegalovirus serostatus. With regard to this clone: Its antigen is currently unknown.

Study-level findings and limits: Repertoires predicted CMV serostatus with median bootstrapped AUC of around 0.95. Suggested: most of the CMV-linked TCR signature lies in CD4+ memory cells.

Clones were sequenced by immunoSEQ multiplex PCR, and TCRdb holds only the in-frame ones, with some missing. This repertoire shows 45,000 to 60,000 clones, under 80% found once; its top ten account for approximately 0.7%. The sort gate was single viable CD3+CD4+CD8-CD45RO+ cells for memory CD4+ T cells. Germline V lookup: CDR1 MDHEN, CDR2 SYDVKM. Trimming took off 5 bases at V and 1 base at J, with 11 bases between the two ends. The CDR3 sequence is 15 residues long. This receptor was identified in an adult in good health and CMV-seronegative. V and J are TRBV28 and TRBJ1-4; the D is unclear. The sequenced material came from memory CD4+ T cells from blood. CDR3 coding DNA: TGTGCCAGCAGTCTGGGAGGTCTAACTAATGAAAAACTGTTTTTT. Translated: CASSLGGLTNEKLFF.